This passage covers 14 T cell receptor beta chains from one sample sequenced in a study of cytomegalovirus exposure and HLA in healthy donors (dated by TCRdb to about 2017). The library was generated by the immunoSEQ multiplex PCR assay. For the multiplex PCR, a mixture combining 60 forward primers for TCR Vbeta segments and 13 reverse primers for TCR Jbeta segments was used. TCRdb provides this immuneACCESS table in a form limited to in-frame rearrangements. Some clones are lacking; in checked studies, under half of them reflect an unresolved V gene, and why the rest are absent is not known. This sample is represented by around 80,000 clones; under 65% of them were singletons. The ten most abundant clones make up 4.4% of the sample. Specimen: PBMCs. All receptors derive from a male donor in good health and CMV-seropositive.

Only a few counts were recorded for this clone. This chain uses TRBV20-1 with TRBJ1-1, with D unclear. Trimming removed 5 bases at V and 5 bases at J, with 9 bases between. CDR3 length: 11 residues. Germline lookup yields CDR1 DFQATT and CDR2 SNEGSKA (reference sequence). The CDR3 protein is CSAPAGTEAFF. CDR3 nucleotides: TGCAGTGCTCCCGCCGGTACTGAAGCTTTCTTT.

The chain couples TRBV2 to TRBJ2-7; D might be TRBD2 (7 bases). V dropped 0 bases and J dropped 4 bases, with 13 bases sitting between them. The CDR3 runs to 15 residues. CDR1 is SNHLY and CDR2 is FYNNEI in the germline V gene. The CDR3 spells CASSEATGGRYEQYF. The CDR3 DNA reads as TGTGCCAGCAGTGAAGCGACGGGGGGCCGGTACGAGCAGTACTTC.

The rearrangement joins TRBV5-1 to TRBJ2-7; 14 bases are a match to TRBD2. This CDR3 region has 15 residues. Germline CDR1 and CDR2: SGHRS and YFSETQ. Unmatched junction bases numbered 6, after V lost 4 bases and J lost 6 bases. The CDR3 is CASSIEGLAGAEQYF. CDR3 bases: TGCGCCAGCAGCATAGAGGGACTAGCGGGAGCCGAGCAGTACTTC. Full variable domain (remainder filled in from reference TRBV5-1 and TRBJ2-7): KAGVTQTPRYLIKTRGQQVTLSCSPISGHRSVSWYQQTPGQGLQFLFEYFSETQRNKGNFPGRFSGRQFSNSRSEMNVSTLELGDSALYLCASSIEGLAGAEQYFGPGTRLTVT.

The CDR3 reads CASSPPDTGELFF. DNA of the CDR3: TGTGCCAGCAGTCCCCCTGACACCGGGGAGCTGTTTTTT. The chain has TRBV5-8 and TRBJ2-2, with D unresolved. CDR3 size: 13 residues. In germline, CDR1 is SGHTS, CDR2 YDEGEE. Trimming stripped 5 bases from V and 3 bases from J, with 8 bases between.

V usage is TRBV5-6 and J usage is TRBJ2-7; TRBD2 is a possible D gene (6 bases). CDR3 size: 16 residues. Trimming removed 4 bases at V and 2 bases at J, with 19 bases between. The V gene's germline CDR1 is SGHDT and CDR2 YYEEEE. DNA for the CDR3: TGTGCCAGCAGCGAGGGCCCGGGACTGGAAACCTACGAGCAGTACTTC. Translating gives CASSEGPGLETYEQYF.

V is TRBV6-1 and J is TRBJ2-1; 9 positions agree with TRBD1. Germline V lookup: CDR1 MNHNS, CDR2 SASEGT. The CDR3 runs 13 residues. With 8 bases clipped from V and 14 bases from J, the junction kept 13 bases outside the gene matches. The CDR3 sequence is CASRGPARDREFF. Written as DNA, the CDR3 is TGTGCCAGCCGGGGTCCCGCCCGGGACAGGGAGTTCTTC.

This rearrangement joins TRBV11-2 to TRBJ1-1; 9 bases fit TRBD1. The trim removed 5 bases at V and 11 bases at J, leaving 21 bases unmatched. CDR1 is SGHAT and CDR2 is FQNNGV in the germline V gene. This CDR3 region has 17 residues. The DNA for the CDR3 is TGTGCCAGCAGCACTACCTCGTTATCGGGACAGGGTAGGTTGGCTTTCTTT. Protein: CASSTTSLSGQGRLAFF. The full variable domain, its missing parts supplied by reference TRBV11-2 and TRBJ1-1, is EAGVAQSPRYKIIEKRQSVAFWCNPISGHATLYWYQQILGQGPKLLIQFQNNGVVDDSQLPKDRFSAERLKGVDSTLKIQPAKLEDSAVYLCASSTTSLSGQGRLAFFGQGTRLTVV.

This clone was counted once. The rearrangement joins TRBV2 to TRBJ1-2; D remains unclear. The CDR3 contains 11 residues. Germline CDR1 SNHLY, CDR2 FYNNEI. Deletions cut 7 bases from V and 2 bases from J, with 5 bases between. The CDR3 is CASISNYGYTF. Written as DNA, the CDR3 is TGTGCCAGCATATCCAACTATGGCTACACCTTC.

CDR3 nucleotide sequence: TGTGCCAGCAGTGCCCAGGGGGCATTGGATGGCTACACCTTC. It specifies CASSAQGALDGYTF. The J gene is TRBJ1-2, the V gene TRBV2; 8 positions agree with TRBD1. CDR3 size: 14 residues. Germline V gives CDR1 SNHLY, CDR2 FYNNEI. J was trimmed by 6 bases and V by 4 bases; bases with no gene match: 7.

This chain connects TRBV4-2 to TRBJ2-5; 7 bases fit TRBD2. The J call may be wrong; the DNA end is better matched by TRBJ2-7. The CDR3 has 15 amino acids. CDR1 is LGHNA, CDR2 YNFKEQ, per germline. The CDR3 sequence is CASSQEESGAYEQYF. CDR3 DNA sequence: TGTGCCAGCAGCCAAGAGGAGAGCGGGGCCTACGAGCAGTACTTC.

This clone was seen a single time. The CDR3: CASSLTGTSDHEQYF. The CDR3 nucleotides read TGTGCCAGCAGCCTAACCGGGACTAGCGACCACGAGCAGTACTTC. This chain uses TRBV2 with TRBJ2-7; TRBD2 aligns across 10 bases. Germline lookup yields CDR1 SNHLY and CDR2 FYNNEI. This CDR3 has 15 amino acids. The junction had 10 bases not matched to a gene; V was cut back by 6 bases and J by 5 bases.

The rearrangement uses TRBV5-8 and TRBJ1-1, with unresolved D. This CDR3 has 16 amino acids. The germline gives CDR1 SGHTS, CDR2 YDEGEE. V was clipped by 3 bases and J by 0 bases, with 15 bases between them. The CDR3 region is CASSWRRREMNTEAFF. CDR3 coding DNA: TGTGCCAGCAGCTGGAGGCGGAGGGAGATGAACACTGAAGCTTTCTTT.

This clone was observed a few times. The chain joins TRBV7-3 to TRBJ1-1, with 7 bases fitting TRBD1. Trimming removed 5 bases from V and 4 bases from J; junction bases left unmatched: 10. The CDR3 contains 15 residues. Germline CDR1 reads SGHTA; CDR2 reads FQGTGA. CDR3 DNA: TGTGCCAGCAGCCACGGGACAGCTGGGCCCACTGAAGCTTTCTTT. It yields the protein CASSHGTAGPTEAFF.

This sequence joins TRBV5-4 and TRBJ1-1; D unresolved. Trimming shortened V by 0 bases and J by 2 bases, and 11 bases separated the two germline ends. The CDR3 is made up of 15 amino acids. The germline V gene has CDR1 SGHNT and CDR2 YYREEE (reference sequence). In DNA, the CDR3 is TGTGCCAGCAGCTTGGGTGGCAGACAAAACACTGAAGCTTTCTTT. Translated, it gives CASSLGGRQNTEAFF.